Detailed here is one T cell receptor (beta chain). The data were taken from a study of T cell responses to AZD1222 COVID-19 vaccine. Per germline, CDR1 LNHDA and CDR2 SQIVND (reference sequence). The CDR3 covers 15 residues. The V end was cut by 2 bases, the J end by 1 base, with 9 bases between. Clones were read by immunoSEQ multiplex PCR, and TCRdb kept only the in-frame ones, dropping some. The sample lists tens of thousands of clones, 75% to 90% occurring once. Sequences were derived from peripheral blood, sampled 28 days after the second AZD1222 dose. The chain has TRBV19 and TRBJ2-1; TRBD2 might be the D (6 bases). The receptor was isolated from an adult who received the AZD1222 COVID-19 vaccine. Written as DNA, the CDR3 is TGTGCCAGTAGTATACCGGGGGTATCCTACAATGAGCAGTTCTTC. Translating it yields CASSIPGVSYNEQFF.